This T cell receptor beta chain derives from a study of T cell clusters in autoimmune cytopenias. Study-wide results and limits: Clustering suggested that physiological T cell clusters were missing in primary autoimmune cytopenia patients.

By frequency, this clonotype registers medium-sized (0.01 to 0.1%). Its specificity is not known. Each sample's input was around 270 ng genomic DNA, about 38,000 genome equivalents. Looked up from germline, CDR1 is LNHDA and CDR2 is SQIVND (reference sequence). This CDR3 contains 15 residues. TRB rearrangements were amplified by touch-down multiplex PCR with mixed TRB-A/B primers. TCRdb reworked the multiplex PCR reads into one entry per CDR3 protein, no DNA. The repertoire table contains around 5,000 distinct CDR3 sequences. Separately, the same data were catalogued under a study of T cell repertoires in aging, cancer and after chemotherapy.

Material: peripheral blood. The chain joins TRBV19 to TRBJ2-1. This TCR was sampled from a human donor in good health. CDR3 sequence: CASADGGGTYNEQFF.